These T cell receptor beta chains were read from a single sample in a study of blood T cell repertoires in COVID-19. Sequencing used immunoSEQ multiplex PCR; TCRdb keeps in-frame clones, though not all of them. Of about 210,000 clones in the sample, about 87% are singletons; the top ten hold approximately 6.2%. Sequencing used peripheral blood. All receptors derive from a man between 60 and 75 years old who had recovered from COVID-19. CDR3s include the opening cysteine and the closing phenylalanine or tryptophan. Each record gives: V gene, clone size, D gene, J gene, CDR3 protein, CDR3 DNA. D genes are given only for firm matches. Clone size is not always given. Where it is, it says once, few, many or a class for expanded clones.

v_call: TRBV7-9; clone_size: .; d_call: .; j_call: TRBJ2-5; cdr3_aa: CASSLGGLLETQYF; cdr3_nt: TGTGCCAGCAGCTTGGGGGGACTGTTGGAGACCCAGTACTTC
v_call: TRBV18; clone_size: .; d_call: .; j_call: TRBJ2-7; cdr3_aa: CASSPGAGGEQYF; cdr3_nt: TGTGCCAGCTCACCTGGGGCCGGGGGCGAGCAGTACTTC
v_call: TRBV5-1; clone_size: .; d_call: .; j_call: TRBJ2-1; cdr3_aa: CASSLAQQYNEQFF; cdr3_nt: TGCGCCAGCAGCTTGGCCCAACAGTACAATGAGCAGTTCTTC
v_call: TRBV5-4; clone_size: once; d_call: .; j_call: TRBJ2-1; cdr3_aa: CASSPDRNEQFF; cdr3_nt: TGTGCCAGCAGCCCTGACAGGAATGAGCAGTTCTTC
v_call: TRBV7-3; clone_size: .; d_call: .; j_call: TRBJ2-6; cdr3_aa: CASSRTFSGANVLTF; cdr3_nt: TGTGCCAGCAGCCGTACATTCTCTGGGGCCAACGTCCTGACTTTC
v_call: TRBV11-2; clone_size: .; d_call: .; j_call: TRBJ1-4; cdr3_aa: CASSSGYSNEKLFF; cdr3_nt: TGTGCCAGCAGCTCCGGATACAGTAATGAAAAACTGTTTTTT
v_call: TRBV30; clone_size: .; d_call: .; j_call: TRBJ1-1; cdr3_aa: CAWAGDRTNTEAFF; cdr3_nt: TGTGCCTGGGCCGGTGACAGAACCAACACTGAAGCTTTCTTT
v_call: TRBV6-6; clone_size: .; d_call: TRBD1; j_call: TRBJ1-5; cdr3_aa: CASGDSDQPQHF; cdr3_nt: TGTGCCAGCGGGGACAGCGATCAGCCCCAGCATTTT
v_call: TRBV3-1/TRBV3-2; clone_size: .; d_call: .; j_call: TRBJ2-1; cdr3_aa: CASSLVGSEQFF; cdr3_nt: TGTGCCAGCAGCCTCGTTGGGAGTGAGCAGTTCTTC
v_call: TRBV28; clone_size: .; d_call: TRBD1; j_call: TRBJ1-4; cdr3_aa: CASTRTGVEKLFF; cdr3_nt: TGTGCCAGCACCCGGACAGGGGTTGAAAAACTGTTTTTT
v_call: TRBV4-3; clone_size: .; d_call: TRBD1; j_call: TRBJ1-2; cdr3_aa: CASSQDGDSPYGYTF; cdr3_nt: TGCGCCAGCAGCCAAGATGGGGACAGCCCCTATGGCTACACCTTC